Listed here are 27 T cell receptor beta chains from one sample, sequenced in a study of vaccination effects on CD4 cells after COVID-19. What these receptors recognize is not known. Scientists isolated CD4+ T cells after an approximately ten-day culture period ended. The assay was immunoSEQ multiplex PCR, and TCRdb's table has in-frame clones only and misses some. The table has about 38,000 clones, 82% seen once. Specimen: CD4+ T cells from PBMCs cultured without peptide, collected before COVID-19 vaccination. The source is a human donor who received a COVID-19 vaccine.

This clone was found once. V gene TRBV10-2 combines with J gene TRBJ2-7; D is unclear. CDR3 length: 13 amino acids. With 1 base removed from V and 6 bases from J, the gap between germline ends came to 10 bases. Germline lookup yields CDR1 WSHSY and CDR2 SAAADI. CDR3 protein: CASSELHSAEQYV. CDR3 sequence (DNA): TGCGCCAGCAGTGAGTTACACAGTGCCGAGCAGTACGTC.

The rearrangement joins TRBV6-5 to TRBJ2-1; D is ambiguous. V was trimmed by 2 bases and J by 6 bases, leaving 11 bases between them. Germline CDR1 and CDR2: MNHEY and SVGAGI. The CDR3 loop spans 14 amino acids. CDR3 sequence (DNA): TGTGCCAGCAGTTACCAACGAACCATCAATGAGCAGTTCTTC. Translating gives CASSYQRTINEQFF.

This chain joins TRBV6-2 or TRBV6-3 and TRBJ1-2; 8 bases match TRBD1. Germline V gives CDR1 MNHEY, CDR2 SVGEGT. Germline trimming cut 6 bases from V and 8 bases from J; bases unmatched to any gene: 17. The CDR3 extends over 16 amino acids. This CDR3 reads CASSDPAGGTSEGYTF. In nucleotides, the CDR3 is TGTGCCAGCAGCGACCCAGCAGGGGGCACTTCGGAAGGCTACACCTTC.

The chain combines TRBV28 with TRBJ1-5; D might be TRBD1 (5 bases). V lost 6 bases and J 0 bases, leaving 9 bases between the germline ends. Per the germline V gene, CDR1 is MDHEN and CDR2 is SYDVKM. The CDR3 contains 14 residues. CDR3 nucleotide sequence: TGTGCCAGCAGACAGGTACCTAGCAATCAGCCCCAGCATTTT. It yields the protein CASRQVPSNQPQHF.

This clone has just one count. One end of the junction fails to match germline, which may point to a read error. The chain couples TRBV6-1 to TRBJ2-2; D uncertain. Germline values: CDR1 MNHNS, CDR2 SASEGT. The CDR3 contains 13 residues. In DNA form, the CDR3 reads TGTGCCAGCACTGAAGCGAACACCGGGGAGCTGTTTTTT. Its protein is CASTEANTGELFF.

This chain uses TRBV5-1 with TRBJ1-3, with 7 bases identical to TRBD1. This CDR3 spans 15 amino acids. Germline V gene data show CDR1 as SGHRS and CDR2 as YFSETQ. V lost 1 base to trimming and J lost 4 bases; unmatched junction nucleotides: 5. The CDR3 region is CASSLIPGQGNTIYF. The CDR3 region has the DNA TGCGCCAGCAGCTTGATTCCGGGACAGGGAAACACCATATATTTT.

With respect to this clone: Compared with germline, one end of the junction differs, possibly owing to a read error. This chain joins TRBV18 and TRBJ1-4; 8 nucleotides align to TRBD1. This CDR3 region has 12 residues. Germline loops: CDR1 KGHSH, CDR2 LQKENI. The CDR3 DNA sequence: TGTGCCAGCTCACCCGGACAGGGTCCTTCAGTTTTT. It translates to CASSPGQGPSVF. Looking up the rest from reference TRBV18 and TRBJ1-4 gives the full variable domain: NAGVMQNPRHLVRRRGQEARLRCSPMKGHSHVYWYRQLPEEGLKFMVYLQKENIIDESGMPKERFSAEFPKEGPSILRIQQVVRGDSAAYFCASSPGQGPSVFGSGTQLSVL.

The chain is built from TRBV6-5 and TRBJ1-1; tentatively, D is TRBD1 (5 bases). The CDR3 extends over 15 amino acids. Between the trimmed V and J ends, which lost 0 bases and 2 bases, there was a span of 10 bases. Germline assignment: CDR1 MNHEY and CDR2 SVGAGI. Here the CDR3 reads CASSYSPGSNTEAFF. The CDR3 bases are TGTGCCAGCAGTTACTCACCAGGGTCCAACACTGAAGCTTTCTTT.

The gene calls are TRBV29-1 and TRBJ2-1; 11 positions match TRBD1. V was clipped by 2 bases and J by 3 bases; unmatched bases: 3. Germline-derived CDR1 and CDR2 are SQVTM and ANQGSEA. There are 15 residues in the CDR3. CDR3: CSVERGTGGYNEQFF. The CDR3 DNA reads TGCAGCGTTGAACGGGGGACAGGGGGCTACAATGAGCAGTTCTTC.

The rearrangement uses TRBV6-5 and TRBJ1-2; 8 bases are shared with TRBD1. The trim removed 6 bases at V and 8 bases at J, leaving 11 bases unmatched. Germline CDR1 and CDR2: MNHEY and SVGAGI. The CDR3 is 14 residues long. The CDR3 region is CASRLRGQGYGYTF. For the CDR3, the DNA is TGTGCCAGCAGATTGAGAGGACAGGGTTACGGCTACACCTTC.

The chain is built from TRBV15 and TRBJ2-7; either TRBD1 or TRBD2 may fit D (6 bases each). Germline CDR1 is LNHNV and CDR2 is YYDKDF (reference sequence). Between the trimmed V and J ends, which lost 5 bases and 6 bases, there was a span of 17 bases. This CDR3 spans 14 amino acids. CDR3 sequence (DNA): TGTGCCACCAGCGGAGGGGGACCGGAGGGCGAGCAGTACGTC. Translation gives CATSGGGPEGEQYV.

This chain uses TRBV19 with TRBJ1-6; D possibly corresponds to TRBD1 (6 bases). The germline V gene has CDR1 LNHDA and CDR2 SQIVND (reference sequence). Trimming removed 3 bases from V and 5 bases from J, with 11 bases in between. There are 15 residues in the CDR3. The CDR3 DNA sequence: TGTGCCAGTAGTATTCGGGGGGCGAATAATTCACCCCTCCACTTT. This translates into CASSIRGANNSPLHF.

The rearrangement uses TRBV5-4 and TRBJ2-5; the D gene is possibly TRBD2 (6 bases). This CDR3 region has 15 residues. V lost 2 bases, J lost 6 bases, and 17 bases lay in between. Germline V gives CDR1 SGHNT, CDR2 YYREEE (reference sequence). For the CDR3, the DNA is TGTGCCAGCAGCTTTTCGAACAGCGGGTGGAAGACCCAGTACTTC. Protein sequence: CASSFSNSGWKTQYF.

The chain carries TRBV10-3 and TRBJ1-3, with TRBD1 matching 7 bases. Germline values: CDR1 ENHRY, CDR2 SYGVKD. Trimming took 5 bases from V and 0 from J; bases not matched to a gene: 7. The CDR3 contains 16 residues. CDR3 loop: CAISSGTVISGNTIYF. Written as DNA, the CDR3 is TGTGCCATCAGTTCTGGGACAGTGATCTCTGGAAACACCATATATTTT.

The V gene is TRBV5-8, the J gene TRBJ1-1, with D hard to call. This CDR3 comprises 16 residues. The V and J ends lost 7 bases and 3 bases respectively, with 22 bases between them. Germline lookup yields CDR1 SGHTS and CDR2 YDEGEE. The CDR3 DNA follows: TGTGCCAGCCCCACCCCTCCTGGGTCGTGGGACACTGAAGCTTTCTTT. Translating it yields CASPTPPGSWDTEAFF.

The V gene is TRBV3-1 (or the pseudogene TRBV3-2), the J gene TRBJ2-7; D ambiguous. V lost 1 base, J lost 5 bases, and 3 bases lay in between. Germline V CDR1 and CDR2: LGHDT, YNNKEL (reference sequence). This CDR3 is 11 amino acids long. The CDR3 DNA reads TGTGCCAGCAGCCAAGGACACGAGCAGTACGTC. Translating gives CASSQGHEQYV.

The chain carries TRBV28 and TRBJ1-3; 9 nucleotides match TRBD1. Germline assignment: CDR1 MDHEN and CDR2 SYDVKM. This CDR3 spans 18 amino acids. J gave up 2 bases and V 1 base, and 9 bases lay outside the gene matches. CDR3 in amino acids: CASSLSLGDREAGNTIYF. In DNA, the CDR3 is TGTGCCAGCAGTTTATCCTTGGGGGACAGGGAGGCTGGAAACACCATATATTTT.

This chain connects TRBV4-1 to TRBJ1-2; 7 nucleotides align to TRBD1. CDR3 size: 15 residues. The V segment lost 4 bases and the J segment 7 bases; nucleotides outside the gene matches: 12. Germline CDR1 is MGHRA and CDR2 is YSYEKL. CDR3 in amino acids: CASSPSLDRDGGYTF. The CDR3 DNA reads as TGCGCCAGCAGCCCTTCCCTCGACAGGGATGGTGGCTACACCTTC.

The rearrangement links TRBV6-2 or TRBV6-3 to TRBJ2-2, with D perhaps being TRBD1 or TRBD2 (6 bases each). Per the germline V gene, CDR1 is MNHEY and CDR2 is SVGEGT. V shed 0 bases and J shed 4 bases, with 15 bases lying between them. The CDR3 is 17 residues long. The CDR3 reads CASSYSRAGEVTGELFF. The CDR3 nucleotides read TGTGCCAGCAGTTACTCCCGCGCAGGGGAGGTCACCGGGGAGCTGTTTTTT.

V is TRBV19 and J is TRBJ1-6; 9 bases line up with TRBD1. This CDR3 contains 16 residues. The germline V gene encodes CDR1 LNHDA and CDR2 SQIVND (reference sequence). Germline trimming cut 6 bases from V and 5 bases from J; bases unmatched to any gene: 8. As DNA, the CDR3 is TGTGCCAGTAGCCGGTTGGGACAGGGAGATAATTCACCCCTCCACTTT. Translated: CASSRLGQGDNSPLHF.

Only one count was recorded for this clone. V gene TRBV28 combines with J gene TRBJ1-2, with TRBD1 matching over 7 bases. The CDR3 loop spans 16 amino acids. Germline assignment: CDR1 MDHEN and CDR2 SYDVKM. With V trimmed by 4 bases and J by 4 bases, 12 bases remained unmatched. The CDR3 here is CASSSSQGGQGYGYTF. CDR3 nucleotide sequence: TGTGCCAGCAGTTCGTCTCAGGGGGGGCAGGGCTATGGCTACACCTTC.

V usage is TRBV24-1 and J usage is TRBJ2-3; possible D gene TRBD1, 6 bases. The CDR3 has 14 residues. Germline assignment: CDR1 KGHDR and CDR2 SFDVKD. The germline V and J ends were trimmed by 10 bases and 2 bases, with 15 bases remaining between them. CDR3 loop: CATKDSPNTDTQYF. The CDR3 DNA is TGTGCCACAAAGGACAGCCCTAACACAGATACGCAGTATTTT.

V is TRBV5-4 and J is TRBJ2-5, with D perhaps TRBD1 or TRBD2 (5 bases each). This CDR3 has 15 residues. Germline-derived CDR1 and CDR2 are SGHNT and YYREEE (reference sequence). Trimming removed 2 bases at V and 1 base at J, with 12 bases between. The CDR3 DNA sequence: TGTGCCAGCAGCTTTAGCGAGACAGTCCAAGAGACCCAGTACTTC. This codes for CASSFSETVQETQYF.

This clone was counted between two and nine times. The chain employs TRBV29-1 and TRBJ1-2; TRBD1 might be the D (5 bases). Per germline, CDR1 SQVTM and CDR2 ANQGSEA. The germline V and J ends were trimmed by 7 bases and 8 bases, with 14 bases remaining between them. CDR3 length equals 11 residues. CDR3 sequence: CSADQGTGYTF. In DNA, the CDR3 is TGCAGCGCTGACCAAGGGACGGGCTACACCTTC.

Here the CDR3 DNA reads TGTGCCAGCAGTTTGGGGACAGGGGGTCATGGCTACACCTTC. Translated: CASSLGTGGHGYTF. The V gene is TRBV7-9, the J gene TRBJ1-2, with 11 bases matching TRBD1. Germline V CDR1 and CDR2: SEHNR, FQNEAQ (reference sequence). The CDR3 is 14 residues long. V gave up 6 bases and J gave up 6 bases; unmatched junction bases: 6.

The chain is built from TRBV27 and TRBJ2-5; 7 bases fit TRBD1. This CDR3 is 14 amino acids long. Germline lookup yields CDR1 MNHEY and CDR2 SMNVEV (reference sequence). V dropped 4 bases and J dropped 5; count of bases not matched to a gene: 7. CDR3 in amino acids: CASSSLTGKETQYF. The CDR3 DNA reads TGTGCCAGCAGTTCGCTGACAGGGAAGGAGACCCAGTACTTC.

The V call is TRBV29-1, the J call TRBJ1-1; 9 nucleotides agree with TRBD1. CDR1 and CDR2 from the germline V gene are SQVTM and ANQGSEA. The V and J ends lost 7 bases and 1 base, in that order; junction bases with no gene match: 10. The CDR3 has 15 residues. The CDR3: CSATLMGQGNTEAFF. In nucleotides, the CDR3 is TGCAGCGCCACCTTAATGGGACAGGGGAACACTGAAGCTTTCTTT.